A selection of T cell receptor beta chains follows, all from one sample in a study of neurological immune-mediated disorders. TCRdb ran MiXCR on the 5' RACE reads and lists one entry per CDR3 protein. This table has about 78,000 distinct CDR3 sequences, 5% to 5.5% appearing once. Sequencing was carried out using PBMCs. These TCRs come from a woman aged 25-40 years with multiple sclerosis. The CDR3 runs from the conserved cysteine through the conserved F or W. The D gene is left open where the match is weak. Clone size appears in some rows only: once, few, many, or a class for an expanded clone.

size: many; V: TRBV9; J: TRBJ2-4; D: -; DNA: TGTGCCAGCAGCGTAGGATCGCGAGCCAAAAACATTCAGTACTTC; CDR3: CASSVGSRAKNIQYF
size: -; V: TRBV20-1; J: TRBJ1-4; D: -; DNA: TGCAGTGCTCCCAGAGGGACGAGGGTTCGGGAAAAACTGTTTTTT; CDR3: CSAPRGTRVREKLFF
size: many; V: TRBV5-1; J: TRBJ1-6; D: -; DNA: TGCGCCAGCAGCTTGGAAAATTCACCCCTCCACTTT; CDR3: CASSLENSPLHF
size: many; V: TRBV9; J: TRBJ2-3; D: -; DNA: TGTGCCAGCAGAGCCGTCACAGATACGCAGTATTTT; CDR3: CASRAVTDTQYF
size: many; V: TRBV6-6; J: TRBJ2-3; D: -; DNA: TGTGCCAGCAGTTACTCGCTGACAGATACGCAGTATTTT; CDR3: CASSYSLTDTQYF
size: many; V: TRBV4-1; J: TRBJ1-2; D: -; DNA: TGCGCCAGCAGCCGAGGGCCGTCTTATGGCTACACCTTC; CDR3: CASSRGPSYGYTF
size: -; V: TRBV29-1; J: TRBJ1-2; D: -; DNA: TGCAGCGTTGAAACTTCCAGGAGCTACTATGGCTACACCTTC; CDR3: CSVETSRSYYGYTF
size: few; V: TRBV9; J: TRBJ1-1; D: -; DNA: TGTGCCAGCAGCGTAGCCGGATCTGAAGCTTTCTTT; CDR3: CASSVAGSEAFF
size: many; V: TRBV6-5; J: TRBJ2-5; D: -; DNA: TGTGCCAGCAGGGCTAGCCTCGAGACCCAGTACTTC; CDR3: CASRASLETQYF
size: many; V: TRBV9; J: TRBJ2-2; D: TRBD2; DNA: TGTGCCAGCAGCCCCCCTACAGGGAATAGCGGGAGTAACGGGGAGCTGTTTTTT; CDR3: CASSPPTGNSGSNGELFF
size: many; V: TRBV6-5; J: TRBJ2-6; D: -; DNA: TGTGCCAGCAGTTGGTTCGACGGGGCCAACGTCCTGACTTTC; CDR3: CASSWFDGANVLTF
size: many; V: TRBV20-1; J: TRBJ2-7; D: -; DNA: TGCAGTGCTAGGCAGGCCGGGACGGCAGCCTACGAGCAGTACTTC; CDR3: CSARQAGTAAYEQYF
size: many; V: TRBV5-1; J: TRBJ2-3; D: TRBD1; DNA: TGCGCCAGCAGCGGGGGACAGGACACAGATACGCAGTATTTT; CDR3: CASSGGQDTDTQYF
size: many; V: TRBV5-1; J: TRBJ1-6; D: -; DNA: TGCGCCAGCAGCTTGCAGGGAGCGGAACCCCTCCACTTT; CDR3: CASSLQGAEPLHF
size: many; V: TRBV28; J: TRBJ2-3; D: -; DNA: TGTGCCAGCAAGGGGTTGGCAGATACGCAGTATTTT; CDR3: CASKGLADTQYF
size: many; V: TRBV5-1; J: TRBJ2-2; D: -; DNA: TGCGCCAGCAGCTTCAAACAGGGATCCGGGGAGCTGTTTTTT; CDR3: CASSFKQGSGELFF
size: many; V: TRBV3-1; J: TRBJ1-6; D: -; DNA: TGTGCCAGCAGCCCTCGGGGGACCGAGACTTCACCCCTCCACTTT; CDR3: CASSPRGTETSPLHF
size: many; V: TRBV10-3; J: TRBJ1-1; D: TRBD1; DNA: TGTGCCATCAGTGGGGGAGACAGGGTGAACACTGAAGCTTTCTTT; CDR3: CAISGGDRVNTEAFF
size: -; V: TRBV12-3/TRBV12-4; J: TRBJ1-6; D: -; DNA: TGTGCCAGCAGCCGGGGCGGCCTTTATAATTCACCCCTCCACTTT; CDR3: CASSRGGLYNSPLHF
size: many; V: TRBV11-2; J: TRBJ2-1; D: -; DNA: TGTGCCAGCAGCTTAGGGGGCGCTGAGCAGTTCTTC; CDR3: CASSLGGAEQFF
size: many; V: TRBV18; J: TRBJ1-1; D: TRBD1; DNA: TGTGCCAGCTCACCGGGACAGCTGAACACTGAAGCTTTCTTT; CDR3: CASSPGQLNTEAFF
size: many; V: TRBV12-3/TRBV12-4; J: TRBJ1-5; D: TRBD1; DNA: TGTGCCAGCAGTTCCGGGACAGATGGTCAGCCCCAGCATTTT; CDR3: CASSSGTDGQPQHF
size: -; V: TRBV6-2/TRBV6-3; J: TRBJ2-3; D: -; DNA: TGTGCCAGCAGTTACCCGCGAGACATGATCACCACAGATACGCAGTATTTT; CDR3: CASSYPRDMITTDTQYF
size: many; V: TRBV5-6; J: TRBJ2-3; D: TRBD2; DNA: TGTGCCAGCAGCTCCTGGGGTCTAGCGGGCTCTCCAGATACGCAGTATTTT; CDR3: CASSSWGLAGSPDTQYF
size: many; V: TRBV20-1; J: TRBJ2-5; D: TRBD2; DNA: TGCAGTGCTAGATCACCCGCGGGGACTAGCGGGGGGCCGGGAGAGACCCAGTACTTC; CDR3: CSARSPAGTSGGPGETQYF
size: many; V: TRBV20-1; J: TRBJ1-1; D: -; DNA: TGCAGTGCTAATCCCCCTTCACGAACTGAAGCTTTCTTT; CDR3: CSANPPSRTEAFF
size: few; V: TRBV12-3/TRBV12-4; J: TRBJ1-5; D: -; DNA: TGTGCCAGCAGTGTATATAGCAATCAGCCCCAGCATTTT; CDR3: CASSVYSNQPQHF
size: many; V: TRBV28; J: TRBJ1-2; D: TRBD1; DNA: TGTGCCAGCAGTTTAGCCGGTGGGACAGGGAACTATGGCTACACCTTC; CDR3: CASSLAGGTGNYGYTF
size: many; V: TRBV20-1; J: TRBJ2-1; D: -; DNA: TGCAGTGCTAAGGACTACGCGAGCTCCTACAATGAGCAGTTCTTC; CDR3: CSAKDYASSYNEQFF
size: -; V: TRBV20-1; J: TRBJ1-1; D: -; DNA: TGCAGTGCGGGTCGAACTGGACAGTTCCCGAACACTGAAGCTTTCTTT; CDR3: CSAGRTGQFPNTEAFF
size: many; V: TRBV6-1; J: TRBJ2-2; D: -; DNA: TGTGCCAGCAGCGAAAGGGAAAACGGGGAGCTGTTTTTT; CDR3: CASSERENGELFF
size: many; V: TRBV20-1; J: TRBJ2-1; D: -; DNA: TGCAGTGCTAGAAAAAGGACAGCTTACAATGAGCAGTTCTTC; CDR3: CSARKRTAYNEQFF
size: many; V: TRBV4-1; J: TRBJ1-6; D: TRBD1; DNA: TGCGCCAGCAGCCACGCACAGGGGGCTTGGAATTCACCCCTCCACTTT; CDR3: CASSHAQGAWNSPLHF
size: -; V: TRBV12-3/TRBV12-4; J: TRBJ2-3; D: -; DNA: TGTGCCAGCAGGCGAGATAAAGATACGCAGTATTTT; CDR3: CASRRDKDTQYF
size: many; V: TRBV7-9; J: TRBJ2-3; D: TRBD2; DNA: TGTGCCAGCAGCCCCGGGACTAGCGGGAGGGCCGTCGGCACAGATACGCAGTATTTT; CDR3: CASSPGTSGRAVGTDTQYF
size: many; V: TRBV9; J: TRBJ2-3; D: TRBD1; DNA: TGTGCCAGCAGCGTAGACAGGGGGCCCACAGATACGCAGTATTTT; CDR3: CASSVDRGPTDTQYF
size: many; V: TRBV14; J: TRBJ2-1; D: -; DNA: TGTGCCAGCAGCCAAGCAGGGTGGTCCTACAATGAGCAGTTCTTC; CDR3: CASSQAGWSYNEQFF
size: many; V: TRBV12-3/TRBV12-4; J: TRBJ1-1; D: -; DNA: TGTGCCAGCAGTTTAAGGGGTATGAACACTGAAGCTTTCTTT; CDR3: CASSLRGMNTEAFF
size: many; V: TRBV12-3/TRBV12-4; J: TRBJ2-2; D: -; DNA: TGTGCCAGCAGTAGTCCACGGGGGCCGAACACCGGGGAGCTGTTTTTT; CDR3: CASSSPRGPNTGELFF
size: many; V: TRBV5-1; J: TRBJ2-1; D: TRBD2; DNA: TGCGCCAGCGCAGGGACTAGCGGGAGTCGTGAGCAGTTCTTC; CDR3: CASAGTSGSREQFF
size: many; V: TRBV3-1; J: TRBJ1-3; D: -; DNA: TGTGCCAGCAGCCAAGAAGGAAACACCATATATTTT; CDR3: CASSQEGNTIYF